The 27 T cell receptor beta chains below come from one sample, sequenced in a study of blood T cell repertoires in COVID-19. Data came from immunoSEQ multiplex PCR; TCRdb stores just in-frame clones and leaves some out. The sample includes some 200,000 clones, 75% to 85% of them seen just once. The sequencing sample was made of peripheral blood. The source of these receptors is a woman between 65 and 79 years old with COVID-19, enrolled during active disease.

V is TRBV20-1 and J is TRBJ2-3; 9 bases line up with TRBD1. From germline, CDR1 is DFQATT and CDR2 SNEGSKA (reference sequence). The J segment lost 2 bases and the V segment lost 3 bases, leaving 9 bases of the junction unmatched. The CDR3 has 16 amino acids. DNA for the CDR3: TGCAGTGCTAGTTCTCCGGGACAGGGACCCACAGATACGCAGTATTTT. Translation gives CSASSPGQGPTDTQYF.

This clone was counted a single time. The chain joins TRBV18 to TRBJ2-7, with D possibly TRBD1 on 6 matching bases. Trimming took off 3 bases at V and 3 bases at J, with 12 bases between the two ends. Per the germline V gene, CDR1 is KGHSH and CDR2 is LQKENI. This CDR3 has 14 amino acids. CDR3 in DNA: TGTGCCAGCTCACCTGAGACAGGTTACTACGAGCAGTACTTC. It yields the protein CASSPETGYYEQYF.

The V and J genes are TRBV19 and TRBJ2-3, with 14 nucleotides matching TRBD2. After removal of 5 bases from V and 4 bases from J, the junction contained 11 bases not matched to a gene. There are 18 residues in the CDR3. Germline V gene data show CDR1 as LNHDA and CDR2 as SQIVND (reference sequence). CDR3 nucleotide sequence: TGTGCCAGTAGTCCTCGCTCCGGGACTAGCGGGAGTTCAGATACGCAGTATTTT. This gives the protein CASSPRSGTSGSSDTQYF.

The rearrangement uses TRBV5-1 and TRBJ2-2; 10 positions match TRBD2. The CDR3 is 15 amino acids. J was trimmed by 4 bases and V by 3 bases; bases with no gene match: 3. CDR1 and CDR2 from the germline V gene are SGHRS and YFSETQ. The CDR3 here is CASSSAGGSTGELFF. CDR3 sequence (DNA): TGCGCCAGCAGCTCAGCGGGAGGGAGCACCGGGGAGCTGTTTTTT.

The chain is built from TRBV19 and TRBJ1-3, with 8 bases fitting TRBD1. Per the germline V gene, CDR1 is LNHDA and CDR2 is SQIVND (reference sequence). This CDR3 comprises 15 residues. V lost 6 bases to trimming and J lost 8 bases; unmatched junction nucleotides: 12. CDR3 nucleotides: TGTGCCAGTAGGACCGGACAGGGAAGGGTGGACACCATATATTTT. This translates into CASRTGQGRVDTIYF.

The chain uses TRBV24-1 and TRBJ2-7; the match to TRBD1 covers 9 bases. There are 15 residues in the CDR3. V shed 7 bases and J 5 bases; nucleotides not matched to a gene: 11. Germline CDR1 is KGHDR and CDR2 is SFDVKD. CDR3 sequence reads: CATSPPPGQGNEQYF. For the CDR3, the DNA is TGTGCCACCAGCCCCCCCCCGGGACAGGGTAACGAGCAGTACTTC.

The chain uses TRBV27 and TRBJ2-1; D is perhaps TRBD2 (5 bases). Germline values: CDR1 MNHEY, CDR2 SMNVEV (reference sequence). The ends were cut back, 7 bases at V and 0 bases at J, with 13 bases in the middle. The CDR3 has 15 residues. Here the CDR3 DNA reads TGTGCCAGCACCCCGGACTGGAGCTCCTACAATGAGCAGTTCTTC. It is translated as CASTPDWSSYNEQFF.

The V gene is TRBV19, the J gene TRBJ1-3; D is ambiguous. CDR1 is LNHDA and CDR2 is SQIVND in the germline V gene (reference sequence). Trimming took off 6 bases at V and 0 bases at J, with 15 bases between the two ends. The CDR3 sequence is 16 residues long. CDR3 protein: CASSDGAMVSGNTIYF. CDR3 sequence (DNA): TGTGCCAGTAGCGACGGAGCCATGGTCTCTGGAAACACCATATATTTT. The whole variable domain, remainder taken from reference TRBV19 and TRBJ1-3, is DGGITQSPKYLFRKEGQNVTLSCEQNLNHDAMYWYRQDPGQGLRLIYYSQIVNDFQKGDIAEGYSVSREKKESFPLTVTSAQKNPTAFYLCASSDGAMVSGNTIYFGEGSWLTVV.

The chain is built from TRBV3-1 (or the pseudogene TRBV3-2) and TRBJ1-4, with 10 nucleotides matching TRBD1. Germline CDR1 is LGHDT and CDR2 is YNNKEL (reference sequence). The J segment lost 4 bases and the V segment lost 4 bases, leaving 9 bases of the junction unmatched. The CDR3 sequence is 17 residues long. The CDR3 DNA is TGTGCCAGCAGCCCAGGTCGGAGGACAGGGGGTAATGAAAAACTGTTTTTT. This gives the protein CASSPGRRTGGNEKLFF.

V is TRBV7-8 and J is TRBJ1-2; a possible D gene is TRBD1 (5 bases). The V and J ends lost 5 bases and 0 bases respectively, with 10 bases between them. The germline V gene encodes CDR1 SGHVS and CDR2 FQNEAQ. The CDR3 runs to 14 residues. The CDR3 loop is CASSPDSTNYGYTF. CDR3 DNA sequence: TGTGCCAGCAGCCCAGACAGTACTAACTATGGCTACACCTTC.

The J gene is TRBJ2-6, the V gene TRBV5-1; D is unclear. This CDR3 has 14 residues. In germline, CDR1 is SGHRS, CDR2 YFSETQ. Trimming shortened V by 1 base and J by 3 bases, and 5 bases separated the two germline ends. CDR3: CASSLFGGANVLTF. The CDR3 DNA reads as TGCGCCAGCAGCTTGTTCGGTGGGGCCAACGTCCTGACTTTC.

This sequence joins TRBV28 and TRBJ2-3; D gene unclear. Germline V gene data show CDR1 as MDHEN and CDR2 as SYDVKM. The CDR3 length is 15 residues. V was clipped by 7 bases and J by 0 bases, with 14 bases between them. This CDR3 reads CASNLPGSSTDTQYF. Written as DNA, the CDR3 is TGTGCCAGCAACCTCCCGGGTTCCAGCACAGATACGCAGTATTTT.

This clone was seen only a few times. This sequence joins TRBV2 and TRBJ2-2, with a weak D call TRBD1 (6 bases). Germline lookup yields CDR1 SNHLY and CDR2 FYNNEI. The CDR3 totals 15 residues. With 6 bases removed from V and 0 bases from J, the gap between germline ends came to 11 bases. The chain's CDR3 is CASRQGETNTGELFF. The CDR3 DNA reads TGTGCCAGCAGACAGGGTGAAACGAACACCGGGGAGCTGTTTTTT.

V gene TRBV28 combines with J gene TRBJ2-2; 7 positions match TRBD2. The CDR3 is 14 residues long. V lost 7 bases to trimming and J lost 5 bases; unmatched junction nucleotides: 7. Germline-derived CDR1 and CDR2 are MDHEN and SYDVKM. CDR3 sequence reads: CASTLGGRTGELFF. Here the CDR3 DNA reads TGTGCCAGCACCCTTGGCGGGAGAACCGGGGAGCTGTTTTTT.

This clone appeared a single time. CDR3 DNA: TGTGCCAGCAGCGTCGGGGTTGGAGAGACCCAGTACTTC. It yields the protein CASSVGVGETQYF. The rearrangement joins TRBV9 to TRBJ2-5, with a possible D match to TRBD2 (5 bases). V was cut by 2 bases and J by 4 bases, with 9 bases left in between. This CDR3 has 13 residues. In germline, CDR1 is SGDLS, CDR2 YYNGEE.

This chain links TRBV3-1 (or the pseudogene TRBV3-2) with TRBJ1-1, with a tentative D call TRBD1 (6 bases). CDR1 and CDR2 (germline): LGHDT, YNNKEL (reference sequence). CDR3 size: 16 residues. V shed 3 bases and J shed 0 bases, with 14 bases lying between them. The CDR3 reads CASSQQRGWVNTEAFF. Written as DNA, the CDR3 is TGTGCCAGCAGCCAGCAAAGGGGGTGGGTGAACACTGAAGCTTTCTTT.

The chain is built from TRBV5-1 and TRBJ1-2; 9 nucleotides match TRBD1. This CDR3 is 14 amino acids long. Losses at the gene ends were 0 bases for V and 7 bases for J; bases not matched to a gene: 4. Germline loops: CDR1 SGHRS, CDR2 YFSETQ. The CDR3 DNA reads TGCGCCAGCAGCTTGGCGGACAGGGGCTCTGGCTACACCTTC. Amino acid sequence: CASSLADRGSGYTF.

This chain connects TRBV7-2 to TRBJ1-5; D unclear. The CDR3 has 16 residues. The V end was cut by 2 bases, the J end by 0 bases, with 11 bases between. Germline V gene lookup returns CDR1 SGHTA and CDR2 FQGNSA. The CDR3 protein is CASSLSRTYSNQPQHF. DNA for the CDR3: TGTGCCAGCAGCTTATCAAGAACCTATAGCAATCAGCCCCAGCATTTT.

The chain joins TRBV15 to TRBJ1-2, with 8 bases that match TRBD1. Germline CDR1 LNHNV, CDR2 YYDKDF (reference sequence). V shed 2 bases and J 8 bases; nucleotides not matched to a gene: 10. The CDR3 runs to 15 residues. The CDR3 spells CATSRSSTGALGYTF. In DNA, the CDR3 is TGTGCCACCAGCAGAAGCTCGACAGGGGCGTTGGGCTACACCTTC.

V gene TRBV18 combines with J gene TRBJ2-7; no clear D. The germline CDR1 and CDR2 sequences are KGHSH and LQKENI. Trimming removed 3 bases at V and 4 bases at J, with 10 bases between. This CDR3 region has 13 residues. The CDR3 region is CASSPGYTYEQYF. The DNA of the CDR3 is TGTGCCAGCTCACCGGGCTATACTTACGAGCAGTACTTC. Drawing the rest from reference TRBV18 and TRBJ2-7, the complete variable domain is NAGVMQNPRHLVRRRGQEARLRCSPMKGHSHVYWYRQLPEEGLKFMVYLQKENIIDESGMPKERFSAEFPKEGPSILRIQQVVRGDSAAYFCASSPGYTYEQYFGPGTRLTVT.

The chain uses TRBV7-8 and TRBJ1-4, with D uncertain. Germline V gene sequence: CDR1 SGHVS, CDR2 FQNEAQ. The CDR3 has 16 amino acids. V was shortened by 3 bases and J by 5 bases, with 16 bases between the two germline ends. The CDR3 region has the DNA TGTGCCAGCAGCTTCCTTCGGGTCGGCCTAAATGAAAAACTGTTTTTT. As protein: CASSFLRVGLNEKLFF.

The chain carries TRBV30 and TRBJ1-5; TRBD1 aligns across 7 bases. Germline values: CDR1 GTSNPN, CDR2 SVGIG (reference sequence). With 3 bases clipped from V and 4 bases from J, the junction kept 9 bases outside the gene matches. This CDR3 region has 15 residues. This CDR3 is CAWRQGNIGNQPQHF. The CDR3 nucleotides read TGTGCCTGGAGACAGGGGAATATAGGTAATCAGCCCCAGCATTTT.

This chain joins TRBV9 and TRBJ2-5, with a possible D match to TRBD1 (5 bases). Trimming stripped 0 bases from V and 5 bases from J, with 14 bases between. The CDR3 is made up of 15 amino acids. CDR1 is SGDLS, CDR2 YYNGEE, per germline. The CDR3 region is CASSVAWGIQETQYF. CDR3 DNA sequence: TGTGCCAGCAGCGTAGCTTGGGGCATTCAGGAGACCCAGTACTTC.

The rearrangement links TRBV5-1 to TRBJ1-4; D possibly corresponds to TRBD1 (6 bases). Germline V gene sequence: CDR1 SGHRS, CDR2 YFSETQ. Trimming pared 5 bases from V and 0 bases from J, leaving 8 bases between. The CDR3 covers 14 residues. The CDR3 loop is CASRDRTTNEKLFF. The CDR3 coding sequence is TGCGCCAGCAGAGACAGGACAACTAATGAAAAACTGTTTTTT.

This chain links TRBV10-3 with TRBJ1-2; the D is unclear. Trimming pared 2 bases from V and 6 bases from J, leaving 10 bases between. Germline CDR1 is ENHRY and CDR2 is SYGVKD. The CDR3 totals 13 residues. The CDR3 is CAISEAGNDGYTF. The CDR3, as DNA: TGTGCCATCAGTGAGGCGGGAAACGATGGCTACACCTTC.

The gene calls are TRBV5-1 and TRBJ2-2; D might be TRBD2 (6 bases). The CDR3 is 15 amino acids. V gave up 3 bases and J gave up 0 bases, with 9 bases separating them. CDR1 is SGHRS, CDR2 YFSETQ, per germline. CDR3 DNA: TGCGCCAGCAGCTCCGGGACTTCGAACACCGGGGAGCTGTTTTTT. It yields the protein CASSSGTSNTGELFF.

The V call is TRBV30, the J call TRBJ1-5; 8 bases align to TRBD1. The CDR3 covers 13 residues. Trimming removed 2 bases from V and 5 bases from J; junction bases left unmatched: 2. Germline values: CDR1 GTSNPN, CDR2 SVGIG (reference sequence). The CDR3: CAWSSQGDQPQHF. DNA of the CDR3: TGTGCCTGGAGTTCACAGGGGGATCAGCCCCAGCATTTT.